Following are 13 T cell receptor beta chains from one sample sequenced in a study of vaccination effects on CD4 cells after COVID-19 (dated by TCRdb to between 2021 and 2023). In the ViraFEST assay, PBMC were stimulated with viral peptide pools, and antigen-specific CD4+ T cell clonotypes were then identified by expansion using TCR sequencing. After less than eleven days of culture, CD4+ T cells were isolated with the EasySep CD4+ T cell isolation kit. The absence of prior SARS-CoV-2 infection in healthy vaccine recipients was confirmed by negative nucleocapsid antibodies before and after vaccination. The protocol used for the library was the immunoSEQ multiplex PCR assay. Not all clones reach the TCRdb copy of this immuneACCESS table, which keeps in-frame sequences only. Checked studies attribute under half of the gap to unresolved V genes and leave the rest unexplained. The sample includes tens of thousands of clones, with under 70% observed a single time. The ten largest clones represent about 18% of the sample.

Which antigens these TCRs recognize remains unknown. The specimen was CD4+ T cells from PBMCs cultured with SARS-CoV-2 spike peptides, collected before COVID-19 vaccination. What the cell subset or site label conveys for this sample: SARS-CoV-2 spike overlapping peptide pool stimulation. The receptors stem from a human donor who received a COVID-19 vaccine.

This sequence joins TRBV7-2 and TRBJ2-6, with 10 bases identical to TRBD1. V trimming: 6 bases; J trimming: 4 bases; junction bases outside the gene matches: 9. CDR1 SGHTA and CDR2 FQGNSA come from the germline V gene. The CDR3 spans 17 residues. The CDR3 bases are TGTGCCAGCAGGCGGGACAGGGGTTTATTCGGGGCCAACGTCCTGACTTTC. Translation gives CASRRDRGLFGANVLTF. The whole variable domain, filled in from reference TRBV7-2 and TRBJ2-6, reads GAGVSQSPSNKVTEKGKDVELRCDPISGHTALYWYRQSLGQGLEFLIYFQGNSAPDKSGLPSDRFSAERTGGSVSTLTIQRTQQEDSAVYLCASRRDRGLFGANVLTFGAGSRLTVL.

J is TRBJ1-2 and V is TRBV5-1, with a weak D call TRBD1 (5 bases). The CDR3 is 14 residues long. V lost 2 bases to trimming and J lost 0 bases, with 8 bases between them. Germline V gives CDR1 SGHRS, CDR2 YFSETQ. CDR3 coding DNA: TGCGCCAGCAGCTTAACAGGAGCTAACTATGGCTACACCTTC. As protein: CASSLTGANYGYTF.

This rearrangement joins TRBV5-1 to TRBJ1-2; 8 bases align to TRBD1. V lost 2 bases, J lost 0 bases, and 9 bases stayed unmatched. The CDR3 contains 17 residues. Germline CDR1 and CDR2: SGHRS and YFSETQ. The DNA for the CDR3 is TGCGCCAGCAGCTTTACGACAGGGGCAATTTCTAACTATGGCTACACCTTC. Amino acid sequence: CASSFTTGAISNYGYTF.

The CDR3, as DNA: TGTGCCAGCAGCGTAGGGGGGGGTAATTCACCCCTCCACTTT. Protein sequence: CASSVGGGNSPLHF. The rearrangement links TRBV9 to TRBJ1-6, with D possibly matching TRBD1 (5 bases). Germline assignment: CDR1 SGDLS and CDR2 YYNGEE. The CDR3 runs 14 residues. Trimming took 0 bases from V and 6 from J, leaving 7 bases between them.

The chain employs TRBV19 and TRBJ1-4; D perhaps matches TRBD1 (6 bases). The CDR3 is 15 amino acids. Deletions cut 3 bases from V and 8 bases from J, with 16 bases between. Per the germline V gene, CDR1 is LNHDA and CDR2 is SQIVND (reference sequence). The CDR3 region has the DNA TGTGCCAGTAGTATTTCAGGGGCAGAAGGCGAAAAACTGTTTTTT. Translating it yields CASSISGAEGEKLFF.

V usage is TRBV7-9 and J usage is TRBJ2-1; TRBD2 agrees at 13 bases. Trimming took 4 bases from V and 6 from J; bases not matched to a gene: 15. The CDR3 is 19 amino acids. In germline, CDR1 is SEHNR, CDR2 FQNEAQ (reference sequence). CDR3 protein: CASSSRGTSGIGSPNEQFF. DNA of the CDR3: TGTGCCAGCAGCTCACGTGGGACTAGCGGGATAGGGTCCCCCAATGAGCAGTTCTTC.

In this sample, this clone turned up a few times. The chain is built from TRBV30 and TRBJ2-7; perhaps TRBD1 as D (6 bases). Germline V gives CDR1 GTSNPN, CDR2 SVGIG (reference sequence). V lost 5 bases and J lost 2, with 13 bases in between. This CDR3 spans 13 amino acids. This CDR3 reads CAWDPQGTYEQYF. The DNA of the CDR3 is TGTGCCTGGGACCCACAGGGCACCTACGAGCAGTACTTC.

This chain joins TRBV5-4 and TRBJ1-2; 10 bases are shared with TRBD1. The V gene end was trimmed by 4 bases and the J gene end by 5 bases; junction bases not matched to a gene: 5. The CDR3 sequence is 14 residues long. Per germline, CDR1 SGHNT and CDR2 YYREEE (reference sequence). The CDR3 sequence: CASSPDRGPYGYTF. For the CDR3, the DNA is TGTGCCAGCAGCCCTGACAGGGGGCCATATGGCTACACCTTC. Combining the CDR3 with reference TRBV5-4 and TRBJ1-2 gives the whole variable domain ETGVTQSPTHLIKTRGQQVTLRCSSQSGHNTVSWYQQALGQGPQFIFQYYREEENGRGNFPPRFSGLQFPNYSSELNVNALELDDSALYLCASSPDRGPYGYTFGSGTRLTVV.

The chain is built from TRBV30 and TRBJ2-7, with 10 bases matching TRBD1. The CDR3 sequence is 14 residues long. The ends lost 0 bases at V and 4 bases at J; junction bases unmatched: 3. From germline, CDR1 is GTSNPN and CDR2 SVGIG (reference sequence). CDR3 nucleotide sequence: TGTGCCTGGAGTGTCCCGGGACAGGGGTACGAGCAGTACTTC. This encodes CAWSVPGQGYEQYF. The variable domain in full, completed from reference TRBV30 and TRBJ2-7, reads SQTIHQWPATLVQPVGSPLSLECTVEGTSNPNLYWYRQAAGRGLQLLFYSVGIGQISSEVPQNLSASRPQDRQFILSSKKLLLSDSGFYLCAWSVPGQGYEQYFGPGTRLTVT.

The V and J genes are TRBV3-1 (or the pseudogene TRBV3-2) and TRBJ2-4; 14 nucleotides match TRBD2. This CDR3 spans 18 amino acids. The ends lost 3 bases at V and 1 base at J; junction bases unmatched: 5. CDR1 and CDR2 (germline): LGHDT, YNNKEL (reference sequence). DNA of the CDR3: TGTGCCAGCAGCCAGACTAGCGGGAGGGTGGGGGCCAAAAACATTCAGTACTTC. Translated, it gives CASSQTSGRVGAKNIQYF.

This clone was counted a few times. The chain employs TRBV2 and TRBJ2-2; D remains ambiguous. The CDR3 spans 14 residues. Germline CDR1 reads SNHLY; CDR2 reads FYNNEI. The V end was cut by 1 base, the J end by 1 base, with 4 bases between. This chain's CDR3 is CASSEGRNTGELFF. DNA of the CDR3: TGTGCCAGCAGTGAAGGACGGAACACCGGGGAGCTGTTTTTT.

This clone is medium-sized within its sample. This chain joins TRBV19 and TRBJ2-2, with no clear D. The length of the CDR3 is 10 residues. V shed 7 bases and J shed 7 bases, with 4 bases lying between them. The germline CDR1 and CDR2 sequences are LNHDA and SQIVND (reference sequence). The chain's CDR3 is CASICGELFF. DNA for the CDR3: TGTGCCAGTATTTGCGGGGAGCTGTTTTTT.

The CDR3 protein is CASSRRTGAHYGYTF. The CDR3 bases are TGTGCCAGCAGCAGGCGGACAGGGGCCCACTATGGCTACACCTTC. The chain employs TRBV13 and TRBJ1-2, with 9 bases that match TRBD1. The CDR3 has 15 amino acids. Per germline, CDR1 PRHDT and CDR2 FYEKMQ (reference sequence). After removal of 5 bases from V and 3 bases from J, the junction contained 7 bases not matched to a gene.